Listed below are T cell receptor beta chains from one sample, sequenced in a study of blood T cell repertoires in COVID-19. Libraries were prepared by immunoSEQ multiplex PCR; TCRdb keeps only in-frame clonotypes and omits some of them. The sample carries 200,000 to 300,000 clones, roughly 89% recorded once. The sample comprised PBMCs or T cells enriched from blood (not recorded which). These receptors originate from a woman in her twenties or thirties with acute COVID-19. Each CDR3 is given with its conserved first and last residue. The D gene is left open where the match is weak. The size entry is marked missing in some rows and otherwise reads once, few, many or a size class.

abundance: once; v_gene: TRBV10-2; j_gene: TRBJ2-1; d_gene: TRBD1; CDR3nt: TGCGCCAGCGGGACAGCTTACAATGAGCAGTTCTTC; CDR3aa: CASGTAYNEQFF
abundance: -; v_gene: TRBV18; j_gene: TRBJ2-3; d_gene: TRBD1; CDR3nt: TGTGCCAGCTCACATTTGACAGGGCCGGGCACAGATACGCAGTATTTT; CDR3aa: CASSHLTGPGTDTQYF
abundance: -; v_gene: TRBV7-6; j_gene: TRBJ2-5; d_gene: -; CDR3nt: TGTGCCAGCAGGCCCCGGAGGGCTAGGGACCAAGAGACCCAGTACTTC; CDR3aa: CASRPRRARDQETQYF
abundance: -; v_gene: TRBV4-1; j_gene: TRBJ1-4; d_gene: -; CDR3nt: TGCGCCAGCAGCCAAGGGCAGGGTGGAGATGAAAAACTGTTTTTT; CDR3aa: CASSQGQGGDEKLFF
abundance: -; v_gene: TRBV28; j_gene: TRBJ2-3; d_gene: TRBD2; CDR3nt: TGTGCCAGCAGTTCACTAGCGGGGGGGCCAGATACGCAGTATTTT; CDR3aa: CASSSLAGGPDTQYF
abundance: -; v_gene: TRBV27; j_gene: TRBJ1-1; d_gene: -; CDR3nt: TGTGCCAGCAGTCAACTTTCCCTGGCTGAAGCTTTCTTT; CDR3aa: CASSQLSLAEAFF
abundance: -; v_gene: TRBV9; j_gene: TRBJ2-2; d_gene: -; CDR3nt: TGTGCCAGCAGCATCAGTAACACCGGGGAGCTGTTTTTT; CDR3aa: CASSISNTGELFF
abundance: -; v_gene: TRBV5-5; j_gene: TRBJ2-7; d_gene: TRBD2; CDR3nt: TGTGCCAGCAGCTTCGGTCAGGGAGGGGACGAGCAGTACTTC; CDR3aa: CASSFGQGGDEQYF
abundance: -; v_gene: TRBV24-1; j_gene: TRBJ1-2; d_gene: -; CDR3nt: TGTGCCACCAGGCCGGCGGTGAACTATGGCTACACCTTC; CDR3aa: CATRPAVNYGYTF
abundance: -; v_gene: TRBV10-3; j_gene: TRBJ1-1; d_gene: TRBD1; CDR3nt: TGTGCCATCAGGACAGACAGGGACGGTTGGAACACTGAAGCTTTCTTT; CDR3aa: CAIRTDRDGWNTEAFF
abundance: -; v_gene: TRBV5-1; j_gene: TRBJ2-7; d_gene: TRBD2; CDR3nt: TGCGCCAGCAGCGCCCGGACTAGCGGAACCTACGAGCAGTACTTC; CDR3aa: CASSARTSGTYEQYF
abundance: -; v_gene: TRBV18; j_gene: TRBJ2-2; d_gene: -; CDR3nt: TGTGCCAGCTCACCAGAGACCGGGGAGCTGTTTTTT; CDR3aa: CASSPETGELFF
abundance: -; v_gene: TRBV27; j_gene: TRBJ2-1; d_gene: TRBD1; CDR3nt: TGTGCCAGCATACAAAAACAGGGGGCCTACAATGAGCAGTTCTTC; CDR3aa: CASIQKQGAYNEQFF
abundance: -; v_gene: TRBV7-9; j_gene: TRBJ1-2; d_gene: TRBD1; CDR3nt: TGTGCCATTACCGACAGGGAGGCCAACTATGGCTACACCTTC; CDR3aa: CAITDREANYGYTF
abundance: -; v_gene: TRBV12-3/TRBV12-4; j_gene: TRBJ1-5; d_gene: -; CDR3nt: TGTGCCAGCAGTTCCCGCGTGTTGTTGCCCCAGCATTTT; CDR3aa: CASSSRVLLPQHF
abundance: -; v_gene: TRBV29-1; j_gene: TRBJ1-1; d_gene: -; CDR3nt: TGCAGCGTTGAAAAGGGCAGGGTGAACACTGAAGCTTTCTTT; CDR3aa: CSVEKGRVNTEAFF
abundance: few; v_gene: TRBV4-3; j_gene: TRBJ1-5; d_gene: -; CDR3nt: TGCGCCAGCAGCCAAGATCCGCAGGGGAGTCAGCCCCAGCATTTT; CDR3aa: CASSQDPQGSQPQHF
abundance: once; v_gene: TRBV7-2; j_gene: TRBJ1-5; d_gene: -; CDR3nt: TGTGCCAGCAGCTTAAGCAGGGCGGAACAGCCCCAGCATTTT; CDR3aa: CASSLSRAEQPQHF
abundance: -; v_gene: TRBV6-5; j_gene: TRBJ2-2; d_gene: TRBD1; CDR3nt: TGTGCCAGTGCCGGGACAGCTGATACCGGGGAGCTGTTTTTT; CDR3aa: CASAGTADTGELFF
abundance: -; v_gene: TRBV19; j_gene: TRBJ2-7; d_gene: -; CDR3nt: TGTGCCAGTAAACCCCGGCACAGGAGATACGAGCAGTACTTC; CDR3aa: CASKPRHRRYEQYF
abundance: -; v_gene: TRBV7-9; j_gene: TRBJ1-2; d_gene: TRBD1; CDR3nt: TGTGCCAGCAGCTTTACAGGGGATAACTATGGCTACACCTTC; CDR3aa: CASSFTGDNYGYTF
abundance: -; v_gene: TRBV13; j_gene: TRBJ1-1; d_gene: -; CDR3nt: TGTGCCAGCAGCTTCAGAGAGGGAACTTTCTTT; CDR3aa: CASSFREGTFF
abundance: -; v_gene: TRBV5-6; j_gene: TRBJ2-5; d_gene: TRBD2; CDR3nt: TGTGCCAGCAGCAGACCAGCGGGGGGTCAAGAGACCCAGTACTTC; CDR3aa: CASSRPAGGQETQYF
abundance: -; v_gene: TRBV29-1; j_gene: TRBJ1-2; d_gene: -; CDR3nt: TGCAGCGTTCCCACTAGTTATGGCTACACCTTC; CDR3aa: CSVPTSYGYTF
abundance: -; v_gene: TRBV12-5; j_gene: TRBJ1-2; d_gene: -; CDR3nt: TGTGCTAGTGGTTTGGTGCAGGGACACCGATATGGCTACACCTTC; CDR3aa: CASGLVQGHRYGYTF
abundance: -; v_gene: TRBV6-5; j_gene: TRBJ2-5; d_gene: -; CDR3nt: TGTGCCAGCAGTTACTCGAAAGAGGAAGAGACCCAGTACTTC; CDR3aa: CASSYSKEEETQYF
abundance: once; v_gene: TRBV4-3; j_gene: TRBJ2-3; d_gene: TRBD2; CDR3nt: TGCGCCAGCAGCTTGCGACTAGCGGATAGCACAGATACGCAGTATTTT; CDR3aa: CASSLRLADSTDTQYF
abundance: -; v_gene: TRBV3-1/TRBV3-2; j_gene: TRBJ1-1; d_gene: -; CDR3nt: TGTGCCAGCAGCCAAGTTACAGGCACTGAAGCTTTCTTT; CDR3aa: CASSQVTGTEAFF
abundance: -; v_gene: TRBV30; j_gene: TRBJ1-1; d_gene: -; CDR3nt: TGTGCCTGGAGTGATCGAGTATCTGAAGCTTTCTTT; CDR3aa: CAWSDRVSEAFF
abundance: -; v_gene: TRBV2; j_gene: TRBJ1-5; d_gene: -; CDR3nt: TGTGCCAGCAACCGGGGGAGGGAGCCCCAGCATTTT; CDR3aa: CASNRGREPQHF
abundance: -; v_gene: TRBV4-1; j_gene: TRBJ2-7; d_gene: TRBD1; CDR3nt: TGCGCCAGCAGCCCGGGACAGGCCTACGAGCAGTACTTC; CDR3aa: CASSPGQAYEQYF
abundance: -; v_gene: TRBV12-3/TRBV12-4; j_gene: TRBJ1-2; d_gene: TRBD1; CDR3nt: TGTGCCAGCAGCTGGGACAGGGTCTATGGCTACACCTTC; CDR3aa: CASSWDRVYGYTF
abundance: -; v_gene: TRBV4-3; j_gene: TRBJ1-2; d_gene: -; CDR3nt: TGCGCCAGCAGCCCCCGGGCGGGGGCAGGGGATGGCTACACCTTC; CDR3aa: CASSPRAGAGDGYTF
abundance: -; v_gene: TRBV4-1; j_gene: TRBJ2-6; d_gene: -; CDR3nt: TGCGCCAGCAGCCAACTTGGTGTTGCGCGCTCTGGGGCCAACGTCCTGACTTTC; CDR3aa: CASSQLGVARSGANVLTF
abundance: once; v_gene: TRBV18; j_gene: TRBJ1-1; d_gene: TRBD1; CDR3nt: TGTGCCAGCTCACTGATTCAGGGGGACACTGAAGCTTTCTTT; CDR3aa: CASSLIQGDTEAFF
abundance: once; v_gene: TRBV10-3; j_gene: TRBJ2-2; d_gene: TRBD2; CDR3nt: TGTGCCATCAGTGACATAGCGGGGATAACGAAGACCGGGGAGCTGTTTTTT; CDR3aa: CAISDIAGITKTGELFF
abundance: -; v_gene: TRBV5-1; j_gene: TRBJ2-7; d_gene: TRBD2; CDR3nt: TGCGCCAGCAGCTGGGCCGGGGGGGAGGCCGAGCAGTACTTC; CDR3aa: CASSWAGGEAEQYF
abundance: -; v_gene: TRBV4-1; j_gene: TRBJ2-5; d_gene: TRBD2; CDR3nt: TGCGCCAGCAGCCCGATTTTACCCCAGGGGGTTAGCGGGGGGTACCAAGAGACCCAGTACTTC; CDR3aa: CASSPILPQGVSGGYQETQYF
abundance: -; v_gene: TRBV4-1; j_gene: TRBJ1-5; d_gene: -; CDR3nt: TGCGCCAGCAGCCTCGCCGACGTCAATCACGGGAGCAATCAGCCCCAGCATTTT; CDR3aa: CASSLADVNHGSNQPQHF
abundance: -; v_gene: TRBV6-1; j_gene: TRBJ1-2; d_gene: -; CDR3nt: TGTGCCAGCAGAGAAGAAGGGAGTTCTAACTATGGCTACACCTTC; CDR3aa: CASREEGSSNYGYTF
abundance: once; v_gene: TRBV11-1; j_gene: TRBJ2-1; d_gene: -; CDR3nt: TGTGCCAGCAGCTTACAACCAGACTACAATGAGCAGTTCTTC; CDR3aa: CASSLQPDYNEQFF
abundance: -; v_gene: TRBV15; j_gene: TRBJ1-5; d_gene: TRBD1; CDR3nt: TGTGCCACCAGCAGACGGGACAGGGAGGGCAATCAGCCCCAGCATTTT; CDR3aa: CATSRRDREGNQPQHF
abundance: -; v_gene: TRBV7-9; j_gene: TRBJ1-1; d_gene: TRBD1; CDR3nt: TGTGCCAGCAGCTTAGGGCGACAGGGCTCTGACTTGAACACTGAAGCTTTCTTT; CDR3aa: CASSLGRQGSDLNTEAFF
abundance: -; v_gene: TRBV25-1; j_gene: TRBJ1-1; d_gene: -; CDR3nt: TGTGCCAGCAGTGAACGCGAGGCTGAAGCTTTCTTT; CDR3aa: CASSEREAEAFF
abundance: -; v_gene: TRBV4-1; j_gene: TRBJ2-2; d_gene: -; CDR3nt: TGCGCCAGCAGCCAAGCCTCAGCGGGGAACACCGGGGAGCTGTTTTTT; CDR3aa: CASSQASAGNTGELFF
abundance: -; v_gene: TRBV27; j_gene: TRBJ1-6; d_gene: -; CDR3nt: TGTGCCAGCAGTTTGGTCCAGGGAAATTCACCCCTCCACTTT; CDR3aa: CASSLVQGNSPLHF
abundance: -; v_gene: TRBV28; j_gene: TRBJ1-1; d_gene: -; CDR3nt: TGTGCCAGCAGTTCCCCGGCAGGGAACACTGAAGCTTTCTTT; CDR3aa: CASSSPAGNTEAFF
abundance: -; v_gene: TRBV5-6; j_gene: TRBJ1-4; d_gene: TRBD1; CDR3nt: TGTGCCAGCAGCTTCCGGGACAGATATGAAAAACTGTTTTTT; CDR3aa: CASSFRDRYEKLFF
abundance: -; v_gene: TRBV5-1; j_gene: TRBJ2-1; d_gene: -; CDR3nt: TGCGCCAGCAGCCGCTGGAGGGACGCCTACAATGAGCAGTTCTTC; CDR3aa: CASSRWRDAYNEQFF
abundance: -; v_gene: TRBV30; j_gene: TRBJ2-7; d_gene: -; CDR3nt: TGTGCCTGGAGCGAGACACGTAGTGGAGGGTACGAGCAGTACTTC; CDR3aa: CAWSETRSGGYEQYF
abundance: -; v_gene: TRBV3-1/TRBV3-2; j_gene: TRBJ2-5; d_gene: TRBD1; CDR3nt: TGTGCCAGCAGGACAGACAGGGGGGTATGGGAGACCCAGTACTTC; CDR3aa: CASRTDRGVWETQYF
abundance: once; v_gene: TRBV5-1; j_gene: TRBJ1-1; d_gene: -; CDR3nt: TGCGCCAGCAGCTTGGCCGTCGTTAACACTGAAGCTTTCTTT; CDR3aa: CASSLAVVNTEAFF
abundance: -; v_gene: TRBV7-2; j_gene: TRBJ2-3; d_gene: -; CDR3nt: TGTGCCAGCAGCTTAGGGGGGGACAGCCTAGGCACAGATACGCAGTATTTT; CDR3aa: CASSLGGDSLGTDTQYF
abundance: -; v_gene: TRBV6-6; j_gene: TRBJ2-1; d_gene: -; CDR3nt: TGTGCCAGCCTAAAGGGAAGGGGGATCAATGAGCAGTTCTTC; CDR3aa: CASLKGRGINEQFF
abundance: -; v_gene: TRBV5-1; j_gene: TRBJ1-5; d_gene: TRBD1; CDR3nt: TGCGCCAGCAGCTCTACCGGGACAGGGGATCAGCCCCAGCATTTT; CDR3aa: CASSSTGTGDQPQHF